A single sample is the source of the 5 T cell receptor beta chains below, sequenced in a study of cytomegalovirus exposure and HLA in healthy donors listed by TCRdb under 2017. The library relied on the immunoSEQ multiplex PCR assay. For the multiplex PCR, a mixture combining 60 forward primers for TCR Vbeta segments and 13 reverse primers for TCR Jbeta segments was used. TCRdb provides this immuneACCESS table in a form limited to in-frame rearrangements. Some clones are lacking; in checked studies, under half of them reflect an unresolved V gene, and why the rest are absent is not known. The sample includes around 170,000 clones, with approximately 84% observed a single time. The ten most abundant clones make up 2% to 3% of the sample. What was sequenced was PBMCs. The source of these receptors is a woman between 45 and 60 years old in good health and CMV-seropositive.

The genes are TRBV7-9 and TRBJ1-5; no reliable D call. V was cut by 1 base and J by 6 bases, with 10 bases left in between. Germline V gene sequence: CDR1 SEHNR, CDR2 FQNEAQ (reference sequence). The CDR3 contains 14 residues. Here the CDR3 DNA reads TGTGCCAGCAGCTTAGGTTGGGAGGGTCAGCCCCAGCATTTT. Translation gives CASSLGWEGQPQHF.

The chain uses TRBV5-4 and TRBJ2-7, with TRBD1 matching over 8 bases. Germline V CDR1 and CDR2: SGHNT, YYREEE (reference sequence). CDR3 length: 13 amino acids. The J segment lost 5 bases and the V segment lost 5 bases, leaving 6 bases of the junction unmatched. CDR3 amino acids: CASSPGQGDEQYF. DNA for the CDR3: TGTGCCAGCAGTCCCGGACAGGGCGACGAGCAGTACTTC.

The gene calls are TRBV27 and TRBJ2-7; 7 nucleotides align to TRBD1. The CDR3 has 13 amino acids. V lost 6 bases to trimming and J lost 1 base; unmatched junction nucleotides: 3. The germline V gene has CDR1 MNHEY and CDR2 SMNVEV (reference sequence). The CDR3 loop is CASRVTGSYEQYF. CDR3 coding DNA: TGTGCCAGCAGAGTGACAGGGTCCTACGAGCAGTACTTC.

This clone was picked up one time. The chain joins TRBV11-2 to TRBJ2-2; 12 bases fit TRBD2. Trimming took 5 bases from V and 7 from J; bases not matched to a gene: 11. CDR1 is SGHAT and CDR2 is FQNNGV in the germline V gene. The CDR3 spans 17 residues. CDR3 nucleotide sequence: TGTGCCAGCAGCCCCCTCCTAGCGGGGGGGCCGGGCGGGGAGCTGTTTTTT. Translation: CASSPLLAGGPGGELFF.

A single count supports this clone. This rearrangement joins TRBV7-9 to TRBJ2-1; 8 bases line up with TRBD1. Germline assignment: CDR1 SEHNR and CDR2 FQNEAQ (reference sequence). The V gene end was trimmed by 9 bases and the J gene end by 5 bases; junction bases not matched to a gene: 6. The CDR3 runs 13 residues. The CDR3: CASVPGQDNEQFF. The CDR3 bases are TGTGCCAGTGTTCCGGGACAGGACAATGAGCAGTTCTTC.